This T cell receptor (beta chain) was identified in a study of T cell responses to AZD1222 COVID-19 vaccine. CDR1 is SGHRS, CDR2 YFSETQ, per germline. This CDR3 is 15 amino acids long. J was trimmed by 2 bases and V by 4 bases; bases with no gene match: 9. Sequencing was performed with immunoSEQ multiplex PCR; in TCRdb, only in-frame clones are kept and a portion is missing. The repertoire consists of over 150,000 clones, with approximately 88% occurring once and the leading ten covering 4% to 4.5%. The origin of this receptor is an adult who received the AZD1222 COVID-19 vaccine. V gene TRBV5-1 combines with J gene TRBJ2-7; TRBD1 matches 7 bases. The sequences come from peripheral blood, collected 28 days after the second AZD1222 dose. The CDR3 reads CASSPPGTATYEQYF. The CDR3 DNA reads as TGCGCCAGCAGCCCGCCCGGGACAGCGACCTACGAGCAGTACTTC.